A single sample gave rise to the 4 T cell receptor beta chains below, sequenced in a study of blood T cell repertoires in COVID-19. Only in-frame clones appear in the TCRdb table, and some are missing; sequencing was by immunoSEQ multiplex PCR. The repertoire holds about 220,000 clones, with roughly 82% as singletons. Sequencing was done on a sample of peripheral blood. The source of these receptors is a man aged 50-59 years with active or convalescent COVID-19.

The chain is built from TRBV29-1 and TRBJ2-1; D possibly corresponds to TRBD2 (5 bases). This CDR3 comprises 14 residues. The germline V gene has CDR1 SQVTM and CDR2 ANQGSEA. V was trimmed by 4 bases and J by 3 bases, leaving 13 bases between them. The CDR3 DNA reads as TGCAGCGTTGTCACGGACGGACTCTACAATGAGCAGTTCTTC. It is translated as CSVVTDGLYNEQFF.

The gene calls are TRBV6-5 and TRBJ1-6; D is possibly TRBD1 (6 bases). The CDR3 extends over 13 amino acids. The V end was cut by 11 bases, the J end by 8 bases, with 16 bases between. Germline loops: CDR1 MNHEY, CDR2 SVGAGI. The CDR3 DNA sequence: TGTGCCGCCAGGGGTTTTTGGGATTCACCCCTCCACTTT. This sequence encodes CAARGFWDSPLHF.

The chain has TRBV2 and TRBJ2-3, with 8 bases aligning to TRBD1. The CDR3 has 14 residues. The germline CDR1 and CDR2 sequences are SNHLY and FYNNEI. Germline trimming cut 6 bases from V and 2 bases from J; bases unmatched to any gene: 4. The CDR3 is CASSADRATDTQYF. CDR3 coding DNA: TGTGCCAGCAGCGCGGACAGGGCCACAGATACGCAGTATTTT.

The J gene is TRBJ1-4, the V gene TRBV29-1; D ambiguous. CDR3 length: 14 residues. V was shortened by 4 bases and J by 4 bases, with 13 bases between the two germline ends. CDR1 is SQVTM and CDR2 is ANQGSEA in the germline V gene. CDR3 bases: TGCAGCGTTGTGGAGGAACTTCATAATGAAAAACTGTTTTTT. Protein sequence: CSVVEELHNEKLFF. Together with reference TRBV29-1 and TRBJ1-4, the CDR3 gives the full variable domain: SAVISQKPSRDICQRGTSLTIQCQVDSQVTMMFWYRQQPGQSLTLIATANQGSEATYESGFVIDKFPISRPNLTFSTLTVSNMSPEDSSIYLCSVVEELHNEKLFFGSGTQLSVL.